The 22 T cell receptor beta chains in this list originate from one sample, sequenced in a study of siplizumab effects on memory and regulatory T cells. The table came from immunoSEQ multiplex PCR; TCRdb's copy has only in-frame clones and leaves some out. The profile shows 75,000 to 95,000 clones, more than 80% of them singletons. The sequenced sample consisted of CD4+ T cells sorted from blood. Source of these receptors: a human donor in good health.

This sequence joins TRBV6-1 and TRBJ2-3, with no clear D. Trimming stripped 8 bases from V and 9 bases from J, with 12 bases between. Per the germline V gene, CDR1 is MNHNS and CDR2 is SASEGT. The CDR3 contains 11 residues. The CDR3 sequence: CASGRGVTQYF. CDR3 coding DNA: TGTGCCAGCGGCCGCGGTGTGACGCAGTATTTT.

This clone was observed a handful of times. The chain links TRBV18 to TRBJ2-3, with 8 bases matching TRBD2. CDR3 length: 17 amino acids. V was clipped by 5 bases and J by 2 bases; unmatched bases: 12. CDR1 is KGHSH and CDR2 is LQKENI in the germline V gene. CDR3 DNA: TGTGCCAGCTCAGCAGTCAAGCGGGGGACTTTCACAGATACGCAGTATTTT. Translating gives CASSAVKRGTFTDTQYF.

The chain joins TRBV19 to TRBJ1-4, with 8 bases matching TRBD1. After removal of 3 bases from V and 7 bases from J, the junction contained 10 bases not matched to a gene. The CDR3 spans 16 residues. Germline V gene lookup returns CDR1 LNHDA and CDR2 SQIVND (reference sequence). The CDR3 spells CASSIPRTGRGEKLFF. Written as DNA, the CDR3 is TGTGCCAGTAGTATTCCGCGGACAGGGCGGGGTGAAAAACTGTTTTTT.

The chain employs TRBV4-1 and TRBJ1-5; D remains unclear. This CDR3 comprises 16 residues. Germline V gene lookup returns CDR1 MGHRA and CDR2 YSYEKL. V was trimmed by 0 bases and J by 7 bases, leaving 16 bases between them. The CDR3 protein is CASSQERSLQPQPQHF. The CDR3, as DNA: TGCGCCAGCAGCCAAGAGCGCAGTCTTCAGCCCCAGCCCCAGCATTTT.

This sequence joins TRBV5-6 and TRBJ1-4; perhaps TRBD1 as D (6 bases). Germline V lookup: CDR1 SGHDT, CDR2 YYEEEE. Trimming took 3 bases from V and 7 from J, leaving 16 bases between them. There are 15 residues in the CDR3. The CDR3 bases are TGTGCCAGCAGCTCACAGGGTTATGGCCTTGAAAAACTGTTTTTT. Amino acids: CASSSQGYGLEKLFF. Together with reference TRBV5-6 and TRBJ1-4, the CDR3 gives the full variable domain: DAGVTQSPTHLIKTRGQQVTLRCSPKSGHDTVSWYQQALGQGPQFIFQYYEEEERQRGNFPDRFSGHQFPNYSSELNVNALLLGDSALYLCASSSQGYGLEKLFFGSGTQLSVL.

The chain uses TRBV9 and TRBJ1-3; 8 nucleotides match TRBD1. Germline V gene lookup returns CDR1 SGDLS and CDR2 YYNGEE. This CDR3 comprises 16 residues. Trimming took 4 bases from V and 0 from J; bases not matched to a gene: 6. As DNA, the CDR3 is TGTGCCAGCAGCCCCCGGACAGGGATCTCTGGAAACACCATATATTTT. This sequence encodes CASSPRTGISGNTIYF.

CDR3 sequence (DNA): TGCAGCGTTGGTAGGGACAGGGATTCACCCCTCCACTTT. This sequence encodes CSVGRDRDSPLHF. J is TRBJ1-6 and V is TRBV29-1; TRBD1 agrees at 9 bases. The CDR3 consists of 13 residues. V lost 4 bases and J lost 8; bases outside the gene matches: 3. Germline lookup yields CDR1 SQVTM and CDR2 ANQGSEA.

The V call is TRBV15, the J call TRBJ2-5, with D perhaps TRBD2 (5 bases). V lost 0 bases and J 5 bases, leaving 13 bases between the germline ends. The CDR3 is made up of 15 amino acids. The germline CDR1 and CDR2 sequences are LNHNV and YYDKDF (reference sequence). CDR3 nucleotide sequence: TGTGCCACCAGCAGAGAGGGTCGCGGGCAGGAGACCCAGTACTTC. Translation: CATSREGRGQETQYF.

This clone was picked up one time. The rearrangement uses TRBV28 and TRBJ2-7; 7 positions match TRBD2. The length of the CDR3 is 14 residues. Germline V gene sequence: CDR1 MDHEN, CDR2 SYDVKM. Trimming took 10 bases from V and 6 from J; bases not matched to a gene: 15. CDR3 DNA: TGTGCCACTTCACGCCGCACTAGCGAGGGCGAGCAGTACTTC. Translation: CATSRRTSEGEQYF.

Here the CDR3 reads CASRDDRGGTEAFF. In nucleotides, the CDR3 is TGTGCCAGCAGGGATGACAGGGGCGGAACTGAAGCTTTCTTT. This chain uses TRBV2 with TRBJ1-1; 8 bases line up with TRBD1. This CDR3 has 14 amino acids. V lost 6 bases to trimming and J lost 5 bases; unmatched junction nucleotides: 8. CDR1 and CDR2 (germline): SNHLY, FYNNEI.

The chain's CDR3 is CASSPSLHEQYF. In DNA, the CDR3 is TGTGCCAGCAGTCCCTCGCTACACGAGCAGTACTTC. The chain is built from TRBV28 and TRBJ2-7; the D is unclear. The CDR3 sequence is 12 residues long. Trimming removed 5 bases from V and 5 bases from J, with 10 bases in between. CDR1 and CDR2 (germline): MDHEN, SYDVKM.

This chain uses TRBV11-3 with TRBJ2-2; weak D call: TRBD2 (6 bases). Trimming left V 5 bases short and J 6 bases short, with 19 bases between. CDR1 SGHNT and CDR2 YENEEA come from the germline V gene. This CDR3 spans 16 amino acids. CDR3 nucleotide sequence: TGTGCCAGCAGCCGTCAGGGACTGGGACGGGCCGGGGAGCTGTTTTTT. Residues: CASSRQGLGRAGELFF.

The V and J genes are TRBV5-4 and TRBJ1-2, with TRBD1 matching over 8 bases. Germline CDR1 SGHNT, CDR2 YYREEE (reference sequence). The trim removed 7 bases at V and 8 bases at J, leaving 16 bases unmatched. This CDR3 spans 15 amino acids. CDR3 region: CASVPAGRGRGGYTF. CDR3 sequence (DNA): TGTGCCAGCGTCCCGGCGGGCAGGGGGCGAGGGGGCTACACCTTC.

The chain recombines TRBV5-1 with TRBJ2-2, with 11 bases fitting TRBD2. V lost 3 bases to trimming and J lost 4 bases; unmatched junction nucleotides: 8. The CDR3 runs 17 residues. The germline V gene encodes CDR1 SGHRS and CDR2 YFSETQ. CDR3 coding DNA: TGCGCCAGCAGCTCCCTAGCGGGAGGAGGAGGCACCGGGGAGCTGTTTTTT. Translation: CASSSLAGGGGTGELFF.

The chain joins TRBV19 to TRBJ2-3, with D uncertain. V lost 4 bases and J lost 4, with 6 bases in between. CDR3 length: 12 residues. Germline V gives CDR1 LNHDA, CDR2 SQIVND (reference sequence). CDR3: CASSSGADTQYF. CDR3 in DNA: TGTGCCAGTAGTAGTGGGGCAGATACGCAGTATTTT.

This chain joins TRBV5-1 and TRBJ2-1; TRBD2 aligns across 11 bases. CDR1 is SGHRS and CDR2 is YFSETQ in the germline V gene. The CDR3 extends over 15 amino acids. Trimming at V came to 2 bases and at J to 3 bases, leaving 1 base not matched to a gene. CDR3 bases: TGCGCCAGCAGCTTACTAGCGGGAGACTACAATGAGCAGTTCTTC. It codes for CASSLLAGDYNEQFF.

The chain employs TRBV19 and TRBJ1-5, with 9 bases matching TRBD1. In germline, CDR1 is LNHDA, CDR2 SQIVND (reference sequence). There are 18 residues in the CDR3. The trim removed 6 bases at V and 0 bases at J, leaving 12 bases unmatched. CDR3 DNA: TGTGCCAGTAGCGAGACAGGGGGAAGTGTTAGTAGCAATCAGCCCCAGCATTTT. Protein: CASSETGGSVSSNQPQHF.

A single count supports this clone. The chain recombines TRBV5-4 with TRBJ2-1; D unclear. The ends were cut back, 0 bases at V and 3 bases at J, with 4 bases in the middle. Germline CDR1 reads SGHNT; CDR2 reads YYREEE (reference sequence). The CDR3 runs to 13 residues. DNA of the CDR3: TGTGCCAGCAGCTTGGACAGCTACAATGAGCAGTTCTTC. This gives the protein CASSLDSYNEQFF.

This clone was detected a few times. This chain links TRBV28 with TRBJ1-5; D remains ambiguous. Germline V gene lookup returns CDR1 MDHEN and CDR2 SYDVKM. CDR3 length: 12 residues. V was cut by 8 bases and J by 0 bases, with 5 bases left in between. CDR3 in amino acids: CASDISNQPQHF. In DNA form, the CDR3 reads TGTGCCAGCGATATTAGCAATCAGCCCCAGCATTTT.

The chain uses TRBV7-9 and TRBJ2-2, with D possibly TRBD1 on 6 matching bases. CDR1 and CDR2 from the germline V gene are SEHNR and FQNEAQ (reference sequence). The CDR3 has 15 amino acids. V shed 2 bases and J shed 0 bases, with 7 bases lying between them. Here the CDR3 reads CASSLNRANTGELFF. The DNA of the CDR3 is TGTGCCAGCAGCTTAAACAGGGCGAACACCGGGGAGCTGTTTTTT.

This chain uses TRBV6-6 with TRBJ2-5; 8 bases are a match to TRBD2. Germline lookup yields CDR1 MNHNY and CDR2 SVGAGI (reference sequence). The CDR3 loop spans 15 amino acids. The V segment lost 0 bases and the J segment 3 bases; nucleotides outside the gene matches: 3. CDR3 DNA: TGTGCCAGCAGTTACTCGGGAGCGGGGGAAGAGACCCAGTACTTC. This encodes CASSYSGAGEETQYF.

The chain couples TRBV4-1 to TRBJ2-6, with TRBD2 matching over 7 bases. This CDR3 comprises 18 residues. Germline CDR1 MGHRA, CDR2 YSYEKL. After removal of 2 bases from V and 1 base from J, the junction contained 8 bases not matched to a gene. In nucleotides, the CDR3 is TGCGCCAGCAGCCAACGCAGGGAGGGCCGGTCTGGGGCCAACGTCCTGACTTTC. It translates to CASSQRREGRSGANVLTF.